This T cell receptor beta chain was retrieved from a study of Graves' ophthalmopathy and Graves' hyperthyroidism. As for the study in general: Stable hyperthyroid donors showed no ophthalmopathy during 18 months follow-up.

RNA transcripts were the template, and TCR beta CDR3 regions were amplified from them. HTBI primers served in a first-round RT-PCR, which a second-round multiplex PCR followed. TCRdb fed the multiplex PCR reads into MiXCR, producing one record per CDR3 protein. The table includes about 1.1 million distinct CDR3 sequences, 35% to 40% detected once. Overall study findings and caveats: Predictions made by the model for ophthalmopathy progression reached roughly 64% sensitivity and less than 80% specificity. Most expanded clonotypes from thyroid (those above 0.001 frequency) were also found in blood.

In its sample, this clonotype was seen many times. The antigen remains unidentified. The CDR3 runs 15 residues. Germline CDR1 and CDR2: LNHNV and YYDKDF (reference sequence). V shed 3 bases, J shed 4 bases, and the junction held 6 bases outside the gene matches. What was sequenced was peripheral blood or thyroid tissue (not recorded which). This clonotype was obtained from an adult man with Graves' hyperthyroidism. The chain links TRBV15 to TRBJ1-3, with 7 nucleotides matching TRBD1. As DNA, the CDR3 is TGTGCCACCAGCAGCGACAGGGCGTACGGAAACACCATATATTTT. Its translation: CATSSDRAYGNTIYF.